Shown below are 2 T cell receptor beta chains from a single sample sequenced in a study of shared clonotypes between healthy human individuals. Here immunoSEQ multiplex PCR was the method, and the copy in TCRdb shows in-frame clones only, minus some. The data contain under 600,000 clones, 95% to 98% of them singletons. CD45RO-negative CD8 cells positively selected for CCR7 made up the naive population, which excluded terminally differentiated effector memory CD45RA+ cells. The sequenced sample consisted of naive CD8+ T cells sorted from blood. Receptors originate from a man aged 25-45 years in good health.

This rearrangement joins TRBV5-1 to TRBJ1-1; tentatively, D is TRBD1 (6 bases). V shed 4 bases and J shed 1 base, with 11 bases lying between them. This CDR3 is 14 amino acids long. The germline gives CDR1 SGHRS, CDR2 YFSETQ. Here the CDR3 reads CASSIQGRNTEAFF. CDR3 nucleotide sequence: TGCGCCAGCAGCATCCAGGGGCGGAACACTGAAGCTTTCTTT. Using reference TRBV5-1 and TRBJ1-1 for the parts outside the CDR3, the full variable domain is KAGVTQTPRYLIKTRGQQVTLSCSPISGHRSVSWYQQTPGQGLQFLFEYFSETQRNKGNFPGRFSGRQFSNSRSEMNVSTLELGDSALYLCASSIQGRNTEAFFGQGTRLTVV.

The chain recombines TRBV7-9 with TRBJ2-1, with D perhaps matching TRBD1 (6 bases). CDR1 SEHNR and CDR2 FQNEAQ come from the germline V gene (reference sequence). There are 15 residues in the CDR3. The V end lost 4 bases, the J end lost 4 bases, and 14 bases lay between the germline ends. The CDR3 nucleotides are TGTGCCAGCAGCTACGACAGGACAGTATACAATGAGCAGTTCTTC. As protein: CASSYDRTVYNEQFF.